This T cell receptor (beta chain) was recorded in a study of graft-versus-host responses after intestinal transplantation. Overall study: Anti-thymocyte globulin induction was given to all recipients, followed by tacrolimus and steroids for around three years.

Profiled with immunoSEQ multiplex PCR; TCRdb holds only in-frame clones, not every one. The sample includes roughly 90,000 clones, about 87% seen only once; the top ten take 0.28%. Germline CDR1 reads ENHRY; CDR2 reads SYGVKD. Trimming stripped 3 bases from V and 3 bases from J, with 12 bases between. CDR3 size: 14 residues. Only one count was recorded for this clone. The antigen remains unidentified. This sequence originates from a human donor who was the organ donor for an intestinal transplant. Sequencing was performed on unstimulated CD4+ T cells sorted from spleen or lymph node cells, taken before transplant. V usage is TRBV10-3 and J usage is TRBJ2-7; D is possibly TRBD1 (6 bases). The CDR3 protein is CAISEGTLLYEQYF. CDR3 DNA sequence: TGTGCCATCAGTGAAGGGACACTCCTCTACGAGCAGTACTTC.